What follows are 11 T cell receptor beta chains derived from one specimen sequenced in a study of blood T cell repertoires in COVID-19. Clones were read by immunoSEQ multiplex PCR, and TCRdb kept only the in-frame ones, dropping some. The table has approximately 230,000 clones, around four fifths seen once; the top ten hold approximately 20%. The source material was peripheral blood. All receptors derive from a young man with active or convalescent COVID-19.

This chain uses TRBV9 with TRBJ2-3; 9 bases are shared with TRBD2. Germline CDR1 SGDLS, CDR2 YYNGEE. The CDR3 covers 16 residues. J gave up 6 bases and V 2 bases, and 10 bases lay outside the gene matches. CDR3 in amino acids: CASSVLGGGAWDTQYF. The DNA for the CDR3 is TGTGCCAGCAGCGTTCTTGGCGGGGGGGCTTGGGATACGCAGTATTTT.

The chain combines TRBV6-5 with TRBJ2-3; weak D call: TRBD2 (6 bases). Germline values: CDR1 MNHEY, CDR2 SVGAGI. V was clipped by 8 bases and J by 0 bases, with 12 bases between them. The CDR3 covers 14 residues. CDR3 in amino acids: CASRGTTSTDTQYF. For the CDR3, the DNA is TGTGCCAGCCGGGGGACCACTAGCACAGATACGCAGTATTTT.

This clone was observed a single time. V and J are TRBV2 and TRBJ2-1, with 7 bases identical to TRBD2. CDR1 and CDR2 (germline): SNHLY, FYNNEI. The length of the CDR3 is 14 residues. V dropped 4 bases and J dropped 2; count of bases not matched to a gene: 2. This chain's CDR3 is CASSASGTYNEQFF. The CDR3 region has the DNA TGTGCCAGCAGTGCTAGCGGAACCTACAATGAGCAGTTCTTC.

The chain employs TRBV3-1 (or the pseudogene TRBV3-2) and TRBJ2-7; 7 nucleotides line up with TRBD2. Germline-derived CDR1 and CDR2 are LGHDT and YNNKEL (reference sequence). V lost 5 bases to trimming and J lost 5 bases; unmatched junction nucleotides: 12. There are 15 residues in the CDR3. CDR3 sequence reads: CASSRSGGRADEQYF. The CDR3 nucleotides read TGTGCCAGCAGCAGAAGTGGGGGGAGGGCGGACGAGCAGTACTTC.

A single count supports this clone. The rearrangement joins TRBV10-1 to TRBJ2-5; D unclear. This CDR3 comprises 14 residues. Per germline, CDR1 WNHNN and CDR2 SYGVQD (reference sequence). The germline V and J ends were trimmed by 0 bases and 1 base, with 6 bases remaining between them. CDR3: CASSESPSQETQYF. The CDR3 DNA reads TGCGCCAGCAGTGAGTCTCCTAGCCAAGAGACCCAGTACTTC.

The chain joins TRBV6-5 to TRBJ1-2; tentatively, D is TRBD1 (5 bases). Germline assignment: CDR1 MNHEY and CDR2 SVGAGI. Trimming shortened V by 7 bases and J by 7 bases, and 16 bases separated the two germline ends. CDR3 size: 13 residues. The CDR3 here is CASKEGVYGGYTF. In DNA form, the CDR3 reads TGTGCCAGCAAGGAAGGGGTCTATGGTGGCTACACCTTC.

The V call is TRBV6-5, the J call TRBJ1-5; 10 positions match TRBD1. V shed 3 bases, J shed 2 bases, and the junction held 1 base outside the gene matches. The CDR3 runs to 15 residues. Germline V gene data show CDR1 as MNHEY and CDR2 as SVGAGI. The CDR3 sequence is CASSYGTGGNQPQHF. In DNA, the CDR3 is TGTGCCAGCAGTTATGGGACAGGGGGCAATCAGCCCCAGCATTTT.

This clone appeared a single time. The chain employs TRBV5-1 and TRBJ2-7, with 7 bases fitting TRBD2. The CDR3 sequence is 14 residues long. CDR1 is SGHRS, CDR2 YFSETQ, per germline. V lost 4 bases and J lost 3; bases outside the gene matches: 7. CDR3 nucleotide sequence: TGCGCCAGCAGCGTCGCTCGCGGGGGCTACGAGCAGTACTTC. Residues: CASSVARGGYEQYF.

V gene TRBV7-8 combines with J gene TRBJ2-7; D might be TRBD2 (7 bases). The CDR3 sequence is 14 residues long. V gave up 5 bases and J gave up 4 bases, with 15 bases separating them. Germline CDR1 is SGHVS and CDR2 is FQNEAQ. For the CDR3, the DNA is TGTGCCAGCAGCCCCGGGGGGCTGACTTACGAGCAGTACTTC. This sequence encodes CASSPGGLTYEQYF.

This chain uses TRBV11-3 with TRBJ1-1, with D possibly TRBD1 on 6 matching bases. CDR1 and CDR2 (germline): SGHNT, YENEEA. This CDR3 is built from 15 residues. Trimming cost V 1 base and J 1 base, with 10 bases left between them. The CDR3 is CASSLGGTRNTEAFF. The DNA of the CDR3 is TGTGCCAGCAGCTTAGGGGGGACACGGAACACTGAAGCTTTCTTT.

In its sample, this clone was seen once. The J gene is TRBJ2-1, the V gene TRBV3-1 (or the pseudogene TRBV3-2); 7 bases map to TRBD1. Germline lookup yields CDR1 LGHDT and CDR2 YNNKEL (reference sequence). V trimming: 0 bases; J trimming: 5 bases; junction bases outside the gene matches: 4. The CDR3 runs 15 residues. In nucleotides, the CDR3 is TGTGCCAGCAGCCAAGACCCGGGACAGCACAATGAGCAGTTCTTC. Encoded protein: CASSQDPGQHNEQFF.